This T cell receptor (beta chain) was documented in a study of T cells in localized non-small cell lung cancer. Study-level points and caveats: There were a median roughly 60 of the top 100 tumor clones appearing in adjacent lung. Longer overall survival was seen with higher T cell density measured in blood. Tumor showed lower T cell clonality than uninvolved adjacent lung, where it was highest. Heterogeneity is still possible, as just one tumor region was sequenced.

Only in-frame clones appear in the TCRdb table, and some are missing; sequencing was by immunoSEQ multiplex PCR. The data contain roughly 25,000 clones, roughly 87% of them singletons. About this clone itself: Its antigen is unidentified.

The CDR3 is 17 residues long. This TCR derives from a woman aged 35-75 years with stage I lung adenocarcinoma. The sequencing used peripheral blood, collected before any cancer treatment. The rearrangement joins TRBV21-1 to TRBJ1-2; the table's TRBD1 call for D was not verified on the DNA. TRBV21-1 counts as a pseudogene. CDR3 protein: CASAPKGTAVPFYGYTF. The CDR3 nucleotides read TGTGCCAGCGCCCCGAAGGGGACAGCTGTCCCCTTTTATGGCTACACCTTC.